These 3 T cell receptor beta chains were sequenced from one sample in a study of shared clonotypes between healthy human individuals. Generated by immunoSEQ multiplex PCR, the TCRdb table keeps only in-frame clones and is missing some. The sample yields approximately 2.4 million clones, around 95% seen once. The sequencing sample was made of naive CD4+ T cells sorted from blood. This sample's subset: CD45RA+ positively selected. The origin of the receptors is a man in his late teens or twenties in good health.

The chain employs TRBV5-4 and TRBJ2-1; 7 bases line up with TRBD1. V trimming: 0 bases; J trimming: 7 bases; junction bases outside the gene matches: 10. This CDR3 region has 16 residues. Germline V gene sequence: CDR1 SGHNT, CDR2 YYREEE (reference sequence). CDR3 region: CASSLVGRQGVNEQFF. Here the CDR3 DNA reads TGTGCCAGCAGCTTGGTCGGGCGCCAGGGGGTAAATGAGCAGTTCTTC.

This chain links TRBV6-5 with TRBJ1-2; D is unresolved. V lost 0 bases, J lost 0 bases, and 8 bases lay in between. Per the germline V gene, CDR1 is MNHEY and CDR2 is SVGAGI. This CDR3 spans 15 amino acids. Written as DNA, the CDR3 is TGTGCCAGCAGTTACTCGAGTGTACCTAACTATGGCTACACCTTC. Its protein product is CASSYSSVPNYGYTF.

The V and J genes are TRBV6-6 and TRBJ1-4; maybe TRBD1 (5 bases). Germline V CDR1 and CDR2: MNHNY, SVGAGI (reference sequence). V was trimmed by 0 bases and J by 7 bases, leaving 15 bases between them. The CDR3 sequence is 16 residues long. CDR3 bases: TGTGCCAGCAGTTACTCGTCAGCAGGGAATGGTGAAAAACTGTTTTTT. Amino acids: CASSYSSAGNGEKLFF.